This T cell receptor beta chain was captured in a study of blood T cell repertoires in COVID-19 (dated by TCRdb to the early 2020s). At the level of the whole study: Samples from collaborators originated in the United States, Italy and Spain and spanned both the acute and convalescent phases of COVID-19. A de-identified subject ID, COVID-19 status, age in years and sex were almost always included in the sample metadata. Samples came from the ongoing ImmuneRACE study (first 160 participants) plus 1,254 subjects from 6 global collaborators. A freely available public database, intended as a resource for researchers studying the immune response to SARS-CoV-2, is where the repertoires were released. The material from the prospective study consisted of cDNA or gDNA derived from T cells, B-cell-depleted T cells, or PBMCs. Where HLA class I and class II types were available, the types were taken from metadata supplied by the sample provider, not from assay-based typing. Subjects who had been exposed to COVID-19, were actively infected with it, or had recovered from it provided the deeply sampled blood TCRbeta repertoires that made up the dataset.

The immunoSEQ Assay, a bias-controlled multiplex PCR, was used to amplify TCRbeta CDR3 regions from genomic DNA. In the paper's pipeline: Within the assay, amplification of reference gene primers was used to estimate how many nucleated cells each sample contained. To quantify the absolute abundance of each unique TCRbeta CDR3 rearrangement, sequence reads were collapsed and filtered. For each sample, productive Simpson clonality was calculated as the square root of Simpson's diversity index over productive rearrangements. Imported from immuneACCESS, the table was reduced by TCRdb to in-frame sequences with V and J called. These copies leave out some clones; in studies compared against another copy, an unresolved V gene accounts for under half, and the cause of the remainder is not known. V and J calls and clone size are those listed in that table; D and trimming were worked out from the DNA. The sample data list over 150,000 clones, and roughly four fifths of these were observed just once. The ten top clones hold 6% to 8% of the sample.

This clone was seen a handful of times. The antigen this receptor binds is unknown. Within one base of it there is no much larger clone, and no base qualities were kept. Results the study describes overall, beyond this receptor: The quantity of clinical and demographic metadata differed by source and by participant and was supplied without curation.

In Seattle, one collaborating source enrolled patients while the infection was active and tracked those patients longitudinally over the course of disease. Collaborating institutions collected whole blood in K2EDTA tubes following their own protocols. For TCRbeta analysis, collaborators shipped samples as frozen whole blood, isolated PBMCs, or DNA extracted from either of those sample types. This clonotype was sampled from a woman in her sixties or seventies with COVID-19, enrolled during active disease. Sequenced sample: peripheral blood.

The CDR3 loop reads CASSPLQGMDSPLHF. At the DNA level, the sequence is TGTGCCAGCTCACCACTACAGGGGATGGATTCACCCCTCCACTTT. The rearranged segments are TRBV18 and TRBJ1-6; 7 of the junction bases match TRBD1. The CDR3 covers 15 residues, taking in both the cysteine and the phenylalanine. The CDR3 DNA has 45 bases and is translated from base 1. The germline V gene supplies CDR1 KGHSH and CDR2 LQKENI. V has 1 base trimmed and J has 8 bases trimmed; junction bases matching no gene number 5.